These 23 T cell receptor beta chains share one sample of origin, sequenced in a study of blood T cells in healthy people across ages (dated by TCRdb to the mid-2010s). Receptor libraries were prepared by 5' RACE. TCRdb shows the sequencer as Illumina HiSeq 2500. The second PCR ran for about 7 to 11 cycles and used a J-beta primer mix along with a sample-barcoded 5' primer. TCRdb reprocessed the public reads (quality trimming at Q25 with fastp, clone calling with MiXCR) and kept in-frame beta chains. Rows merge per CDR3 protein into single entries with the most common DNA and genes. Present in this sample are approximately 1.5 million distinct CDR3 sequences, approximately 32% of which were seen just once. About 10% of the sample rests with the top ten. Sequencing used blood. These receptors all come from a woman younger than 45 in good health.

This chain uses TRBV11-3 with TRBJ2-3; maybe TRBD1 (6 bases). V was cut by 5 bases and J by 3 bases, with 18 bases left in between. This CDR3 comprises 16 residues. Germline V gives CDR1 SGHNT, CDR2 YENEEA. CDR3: CASSKGQPGSTDTQYF. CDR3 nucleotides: TGTGCCAGCAGCAAAGGACAGCCAGGGAGTACAGATACGCAGTATTTT.

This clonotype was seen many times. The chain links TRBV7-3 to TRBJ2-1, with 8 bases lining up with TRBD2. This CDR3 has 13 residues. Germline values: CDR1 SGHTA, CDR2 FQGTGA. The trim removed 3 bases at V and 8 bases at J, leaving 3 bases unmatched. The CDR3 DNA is TGTGCCAGCAGCTTCGGACTAGCCCATGAGCAGTTCTTC. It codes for CASSFGLAHEQFF.

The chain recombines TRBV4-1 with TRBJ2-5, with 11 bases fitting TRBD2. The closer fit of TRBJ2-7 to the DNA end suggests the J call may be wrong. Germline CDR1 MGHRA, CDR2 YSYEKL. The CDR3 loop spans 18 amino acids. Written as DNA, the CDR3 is TGCGCCAGCAGCCAACCAGGGACTAGCGGATCGGGGAGATACGAGCAGTACTTC. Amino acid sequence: CASSQPGTSGSGRYEQYF.

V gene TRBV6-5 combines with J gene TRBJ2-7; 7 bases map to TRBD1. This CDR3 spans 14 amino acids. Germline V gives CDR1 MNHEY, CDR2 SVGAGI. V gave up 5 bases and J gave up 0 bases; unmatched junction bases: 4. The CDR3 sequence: CASSPDRISYEQYF. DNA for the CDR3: TGTGCCAGCAGTCCGGACAGGATCTCCTACGAGCAGTACTTC.

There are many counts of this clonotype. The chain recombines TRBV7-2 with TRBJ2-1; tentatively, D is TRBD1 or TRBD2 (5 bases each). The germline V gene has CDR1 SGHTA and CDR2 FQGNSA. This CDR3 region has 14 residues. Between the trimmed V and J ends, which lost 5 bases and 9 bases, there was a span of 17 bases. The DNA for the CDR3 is TGTGCCAGCAGCCTATGGGGGAGCGAGACTGAGCAGTTCTTC. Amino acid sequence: CASSLWGSETEQFF.

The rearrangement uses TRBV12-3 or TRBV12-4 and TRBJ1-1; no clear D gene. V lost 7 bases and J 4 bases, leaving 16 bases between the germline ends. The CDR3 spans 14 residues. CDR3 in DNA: TGTGCCAGCACCCACGTGAAGGGAGGCACTGAAGCTTTCTTT. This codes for CASTHVKGGTEAFF.

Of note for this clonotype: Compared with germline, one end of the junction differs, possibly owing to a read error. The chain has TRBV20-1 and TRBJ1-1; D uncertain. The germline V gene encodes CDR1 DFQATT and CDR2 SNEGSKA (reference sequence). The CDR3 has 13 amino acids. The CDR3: CSASDLKNSEAFF. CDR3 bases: TGCAGTGCTAGCGATCTGAAGAACTCTGAAGCTTTCTTT.

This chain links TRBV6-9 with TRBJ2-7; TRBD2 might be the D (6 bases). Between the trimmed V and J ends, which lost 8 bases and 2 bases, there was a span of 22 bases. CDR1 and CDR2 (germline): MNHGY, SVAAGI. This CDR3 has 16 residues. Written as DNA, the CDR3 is TGTGCCAGCGGCCTGGGAGGAGACAGCTTCACCTACGAGCAGTACTTC. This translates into CASGLGGDSFTYEQYF.

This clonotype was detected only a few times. Written as DNA, the CDR3 is TGTGCCAGCAGTTACTCCCGGATGATAGCGGGGGGTAGTGCAGATACGCAGTATTTT. Translation gives CASSYSRMIAGGSADTQYF. This chain uses TRBV6-2 or TRBV6-3 with TRBJ2-3; 10 bases are shared with TRBD2. The CDR3 length is 19 residues. Trimming took 0 bases from V and 4 from J; bases not matched to a gene: 13. CDR1 MNHEY and CDR2 SVGEGT come from the germline V gene.

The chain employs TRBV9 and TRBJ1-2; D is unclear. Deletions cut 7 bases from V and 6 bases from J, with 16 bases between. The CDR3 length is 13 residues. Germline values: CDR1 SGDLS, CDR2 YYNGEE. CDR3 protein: CASALPGVDGYTF. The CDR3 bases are TGTGCCAGCGCGCTACCCGGGGTGGATGGCTACACCTTC.

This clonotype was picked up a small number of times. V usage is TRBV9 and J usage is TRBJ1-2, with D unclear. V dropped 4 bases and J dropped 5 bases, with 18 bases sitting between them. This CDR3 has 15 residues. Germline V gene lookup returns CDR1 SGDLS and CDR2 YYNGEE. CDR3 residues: CASSPGWHPGYGYTF. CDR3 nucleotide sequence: TGTGCCAGCAGCCCTGGCTGGCATCCTGGGTATGGCTACACCTTC.

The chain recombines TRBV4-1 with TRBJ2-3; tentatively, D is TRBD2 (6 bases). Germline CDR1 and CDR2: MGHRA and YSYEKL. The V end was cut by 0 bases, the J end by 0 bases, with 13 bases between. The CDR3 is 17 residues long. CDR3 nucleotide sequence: TGCGCCAGCAGCCAAGATGGACTACCCATCAGCACAGATACGCAGTATTTT. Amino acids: CASSQDGLPISTDTQYF.

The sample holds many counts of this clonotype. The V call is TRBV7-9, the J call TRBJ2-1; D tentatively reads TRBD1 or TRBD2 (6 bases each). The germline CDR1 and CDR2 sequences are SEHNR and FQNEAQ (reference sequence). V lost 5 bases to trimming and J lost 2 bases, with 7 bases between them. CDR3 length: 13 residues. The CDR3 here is CASSRGPYNEQFF. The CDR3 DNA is TGTGCCAGCAGCCGGGGGCCCTACAATGAGCAGTTCTTC.

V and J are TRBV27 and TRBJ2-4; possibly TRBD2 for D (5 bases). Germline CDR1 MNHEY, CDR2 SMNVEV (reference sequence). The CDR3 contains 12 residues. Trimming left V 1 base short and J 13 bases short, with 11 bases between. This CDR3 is CASSLYPGEQYF. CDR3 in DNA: TGTGCCAGCAGTTTATATCCCGGGGAGCAGTACTTC.

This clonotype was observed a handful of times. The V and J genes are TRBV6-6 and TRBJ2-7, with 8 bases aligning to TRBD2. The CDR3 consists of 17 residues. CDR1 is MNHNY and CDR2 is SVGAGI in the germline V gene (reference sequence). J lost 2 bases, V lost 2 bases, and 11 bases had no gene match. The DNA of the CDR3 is TGTGCCAGCAGTTACCGGCGTAGGATAGCGGGGACCTACGAGCAGTACTTC. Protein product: CASSYRRRIAGTYEQYF.

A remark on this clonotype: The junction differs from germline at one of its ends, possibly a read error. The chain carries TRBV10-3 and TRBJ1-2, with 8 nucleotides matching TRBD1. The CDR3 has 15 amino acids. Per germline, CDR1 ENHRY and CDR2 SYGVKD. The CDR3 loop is CALSETTTGAGGYTF. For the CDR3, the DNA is TGTGCCCTCAGTGAGACCACGACAGGGGCAGGTGGCTACACCTTC.

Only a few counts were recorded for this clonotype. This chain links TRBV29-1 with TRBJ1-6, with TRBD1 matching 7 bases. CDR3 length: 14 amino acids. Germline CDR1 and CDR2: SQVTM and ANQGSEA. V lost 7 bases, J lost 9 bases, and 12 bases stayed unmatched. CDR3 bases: TGCAGCGCCACGACCGGGACAGCCGGTTCACCCCTCCACTTT. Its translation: CSATTGTAGSPLHF.

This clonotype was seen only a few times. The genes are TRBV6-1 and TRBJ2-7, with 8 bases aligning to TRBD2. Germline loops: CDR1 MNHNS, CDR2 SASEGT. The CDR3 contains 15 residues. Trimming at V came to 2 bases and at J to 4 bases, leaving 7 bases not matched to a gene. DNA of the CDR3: TGTGCCAGCAGTGAAATGTCTAGCGGGTGGTACGAGCAGTACTTC. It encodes CASSEMSSGWYEQYF.

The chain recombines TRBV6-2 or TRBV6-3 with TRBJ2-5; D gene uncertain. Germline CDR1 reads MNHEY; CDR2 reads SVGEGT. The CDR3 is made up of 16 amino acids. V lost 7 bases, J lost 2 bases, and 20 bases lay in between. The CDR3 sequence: CASNLVLGGYQETQYF. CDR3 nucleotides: TGTGCCAGCAACCTGGTGTTAGGCGGTTATCAAGAGACCCAGTACTTC.

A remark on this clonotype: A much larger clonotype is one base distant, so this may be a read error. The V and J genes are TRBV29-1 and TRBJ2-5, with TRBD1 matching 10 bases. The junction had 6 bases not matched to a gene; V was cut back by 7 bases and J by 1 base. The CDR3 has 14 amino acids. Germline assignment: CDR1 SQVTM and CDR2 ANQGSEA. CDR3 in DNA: TGCAGCGCGTGGGACAGGGGAATCCAAGAGACCCAGTACTTC. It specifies CSAWDRGIQETQYF.

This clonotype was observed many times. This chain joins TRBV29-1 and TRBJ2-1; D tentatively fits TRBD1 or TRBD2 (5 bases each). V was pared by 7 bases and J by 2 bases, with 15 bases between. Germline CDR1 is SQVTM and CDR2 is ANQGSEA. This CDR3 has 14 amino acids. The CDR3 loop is CSAWDPSTYNEQFF. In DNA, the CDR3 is TGCAGCGCTTGGGACCCCAGCACCTACAATGAGCAGTTCTTC.

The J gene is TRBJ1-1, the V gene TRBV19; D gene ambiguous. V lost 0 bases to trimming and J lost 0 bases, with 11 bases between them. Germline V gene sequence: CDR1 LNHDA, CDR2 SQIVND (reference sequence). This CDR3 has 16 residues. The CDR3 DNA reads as TGTGCCAGTAGTATAGATATTCAGCTTATGAACACTGAAGCTTTCTTT. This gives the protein CASSIDIQLMNTEAFF.

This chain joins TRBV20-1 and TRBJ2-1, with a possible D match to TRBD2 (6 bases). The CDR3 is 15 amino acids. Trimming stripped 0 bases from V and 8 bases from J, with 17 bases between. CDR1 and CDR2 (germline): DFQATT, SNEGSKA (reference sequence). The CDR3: CSARDGAGSRYEQFF. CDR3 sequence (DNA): TGCAGTGCTAGAGATGGGGCGGGATCCAGGTATGAGCAGTTCTTC.